This passage covers 9 T cell receptor beta chains from one sample sequenced in a study of blood T cell repertoires in COVID-19. Generated by immunoSEQ multiplex PCR, the TCRdb table keeps only in-frame clones and is missing some. The sample has about 250,000 clones, 89% seen once. Sequencing was performed on peripheral blood. These receptors were taken from a woman between 40 and 55 years old who had recovered from COVID-19.

This rearrangement joins TRBV19 to TRBJ2-7, with a possible D match to TRBD1 (5 bases). V was pared by 6 bases and J by 0 bases, with 12 bases between. Germline values: CDR1 LNHDA, CDR2 SQIVND (reference sequence). The CDR3 runs to 14 residues. The CDR3 DNA follows: TGTGCCAGTAGCCCCGCGACAGCCTCCTACGAGCAGTACTTC. Residues: CASSPATASYEQYF.

The chain combines TRBV18 with TRBJ1-2; a possible D gene is TRBD1 (6 bases). This CDR3 has 13 amino acids. V was pared by 4 bases and J by 3 bases, with 9 bases between. The V gene's germline CDR1 is KGHSH and CDR2 LQKENI. CDR3 protein: CASSLAGDYGYTF. The CDR3 nucleotides are TGTGCCAGCTCACTTGCAGGGGACTATGGCTACACCTTC.

This clone was counted between two and nine times. DNA for the CDR3: TGTGCCAGCAGCCAGGGTTACAGTGAAGCTTTCTTT. It is translated as CASSQGYSEAFF. This chain connects TRBV6-6 to TRBJ1-1, with D tentatively TRBD1 (5 bases). The V end was cut by 6 bases, the J end by 7 bases, with 12 bases between. The CDR3 spans 12 residues. CDR1 is MNHNY and CDR2 is SVGAGI in the germline V gene (reference sequence).

The V call is TRBV2, the J call TRBJ1-1, with a tentative D call TRBD1 (6 bases). The CDR3 sequence is 14 residues long. V lost 2 bases, J lost 5 bases, and 12 bases lay in between. The germline V gene has CDR1 SNHLY and CDR2 FYNNEI. Here the CDR3 reads CASSEYRGATEAFF. The DNA of the CDR3 is TGTGCCAGCAGTGAATACCGGGGGGCGACTGAAGCTTTCTTT.

The CDR3 DNA reads as TGTGCCATCAGTGACGGGACAACTAGCGGGGATCAGCCCCAGCATTTT. Translated: CAISDGTTSGDQPQHF. J is TRBJ1-5 and V is TRBV10-3, with TRBD1 as a possible D gene (6 bases). Trimming shortened V by 3 bases and J by 5 bases, and 17 bases separated the two germline ends. Germline V gene sequence: CDR1 ENHRY, CDR2 SYGVKD. The CDR3 has 16 residues.

This chain links TRBV12-3 or TRBV12-4 with TRBJ2-1; D unresolved. The CDR3 loop spans 11 amino acids. V was clipped by 1 base and J by 15 bases, with 10 bases between them. The CDR3 DNA sequence: TGTGCCAGCAGTTTAGGCCTAGTGCCGTTCTTC. Translation: CASSLGLVPFF.

The chain is built from TRBV5-6 and TRBJ1-5; 7 positions match TRBD1. Germline V CDR1 and CDR2: SGHDT, YYEEEE. This CDR3 has 15 amino acids. Losses at the gene ends were 4 bases for V and 3 bases for J; bases not matched to a gene: 7. In DNA form, the CDR3 reads TGTGCCAGCAGCAAAACAGGGGTTCACAATCAGCCCCAGCATTTT. It yields the protein CASSKTGVHNQPQHF.

The chain carries TRBV3-1 (or the pseudogene TRBV3-2) and TRBJ2-1, with 9 bases fitting TRBD1. This CDR3 contains 16 residues. Per germline, CDR1 LGHDT and CDR2 YNNKEL (reference sequence). J was trimmed by 9 bases and V by 4 bases; bases with no gene match: 13. The CDR3 nucleotides read TGTGCCAGCAGCCTAGGACTGACAGGGGGGAGCGGTGAGCAGTTCTTC. Protein sequence: CASSLGLTGGSGEQFF.

The chain combines TRBV19 with TRBJ2-6; D might be TRBD1 (5 bases). The CDR3 covers 18 residues. The V gene lost 1 base and the J gene lost 0 bases, with 13 bases spanning the gap. Looked up from germline, CDR1 is LNHDA and CDR2 is SQIVND (reference sequence). CDR3 protein: CASSIGAGRFSGANVLTF. The DNA for the CDR3 is TGTGCCAGTAGTATAGGGGCAGGGCGCTTCTCTGGGGCCAACGTCCTGACTTTC.